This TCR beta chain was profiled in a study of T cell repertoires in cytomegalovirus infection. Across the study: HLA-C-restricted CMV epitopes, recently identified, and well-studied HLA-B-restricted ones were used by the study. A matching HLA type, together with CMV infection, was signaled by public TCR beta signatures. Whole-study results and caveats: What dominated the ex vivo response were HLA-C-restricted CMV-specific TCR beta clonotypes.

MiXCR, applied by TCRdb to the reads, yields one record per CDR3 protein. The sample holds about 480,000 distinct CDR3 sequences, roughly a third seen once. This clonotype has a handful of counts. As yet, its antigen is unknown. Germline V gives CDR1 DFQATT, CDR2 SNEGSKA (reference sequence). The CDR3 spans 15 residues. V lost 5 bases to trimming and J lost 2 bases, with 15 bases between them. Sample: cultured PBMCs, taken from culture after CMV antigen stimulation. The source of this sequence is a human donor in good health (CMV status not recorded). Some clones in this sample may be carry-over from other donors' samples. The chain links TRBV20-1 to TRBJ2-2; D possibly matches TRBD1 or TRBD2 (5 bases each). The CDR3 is CSAWGGRTNTGELFF. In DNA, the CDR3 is TGCAGTGCTTGGGGCGGGCGGACAAACACCGGGGAGCTGTTTTTT.